The 5 T cell receptor beta chains in this list originate from one sample, sequenced in a study of beta chain features in type 1 diabetes. Reverse transcribing all isolated RNA meant expressed TCRB transcripts were sequenced. TCRdb's table, derived via immunoSEQ multiplex PCR, lists solely in-frame clones and lacks some. This repertoire shows hundreds of thousands of clones, roughly 10% found once; its top ten account for 0.045% to 0.05%. Sequenced: naive CD4+ T cells from blood. The source of these receptors is a woman aged 18 to 35 in good health.

The genes are TRBV13 and TRBJ1-4, with 7 bases identical to TRBD1. Trimming at V came to 5 bases and at J to 1 base, leaving 7 bases not matched to a gene. The CDR3 spans 16 residues. The germline V gene encodes CDR1 PRHDT and CDR2 FYEKMQ (reference sequence). The CDR3 sequence: CASSPRQGGTNEKLFF. The DNA for the CDR3 is TGTGCCAGCAGCCCCAGACAGGGCGGAACTAATGAAAAACTGTTTTTT.

This clone was counted between two and nine times. The V call is TRBV7-2, the J call TRBJ2-1, with 11 bases aligning to TRBD2. This CDR3 is built from 15 residues. CDR1 SGHTA and CDR2 FQGNSA come from the germline V gene. J lost 9 bases, V lost 1 base, and 5 bases had no gene match. The CDR3 bases are TGTGCCAGCAGCTTAGTAGCGGGAGGGCCGGGTGAGCAGTTCTTC. This translates into CASSLVAGGPGEQFF.

The V and J genes are TRBV6-5 and TRBJ1-5; D possibly corresponds to TRBD1 (5 bases). With 5 bases removed from V and 1 base from J, the gap between germline ends came to 9 bases. There are 14 residues in the CDR3. Germline CDR1 is MNHEY and CDR2 is SVGAGI. The CDR3 loop is CASSQGRSNQPQHF. CDR3 in DNA: TGTGCCAGCAGTCAGGGACGGAGCAATCAGCCCCAGCATTTT.

The chain uses TRBV28 and TRBJ1-5; maybe TRBD1 (6 bases). CDR1 and CDR2 (germline): MDHEN, SYDVKM. This CDR3 spans 11 amino acids. Trimming took 5 bases from V and 15 from J, leaving 14 bases between them. CDR3 sequence (DNA): TGTGCCAGCAGTGACAACAGGGCTGGGCATTTT. It specifies CASSDNRAGHF. The entire variable domain, with the rest obtained from reference TRBV28 and TRBJ1-5, is as follows: DVKVTQSSRYLVKRTGEKVFLECVQDMDHENMFWYRQDPGLGLRLIYFSYDVKMKEKGDIPEGYSVSREKKERFSLILESASTNQTSMYLCASSDNRAGHFGDGTRLSIL.

This clone has only a few counts. The chain has TRBV7-8 and TRBJ1-1; possibly TRBD1 for D (5 bases). This CDR3 region has 14 residues. V lost 5 bases and J 0 bases, leaving 10 bases between the germline ends. Germline lookup yields CDR1 SGHVS and CDR2 FQNEAQ. CDR3 loop: CASSPDSLNTEAFF. CDR3 sequence (DNA): TGTGCCAGCAGCCCCGACAGCCTGAACACTGAAGCTTTCTTT.